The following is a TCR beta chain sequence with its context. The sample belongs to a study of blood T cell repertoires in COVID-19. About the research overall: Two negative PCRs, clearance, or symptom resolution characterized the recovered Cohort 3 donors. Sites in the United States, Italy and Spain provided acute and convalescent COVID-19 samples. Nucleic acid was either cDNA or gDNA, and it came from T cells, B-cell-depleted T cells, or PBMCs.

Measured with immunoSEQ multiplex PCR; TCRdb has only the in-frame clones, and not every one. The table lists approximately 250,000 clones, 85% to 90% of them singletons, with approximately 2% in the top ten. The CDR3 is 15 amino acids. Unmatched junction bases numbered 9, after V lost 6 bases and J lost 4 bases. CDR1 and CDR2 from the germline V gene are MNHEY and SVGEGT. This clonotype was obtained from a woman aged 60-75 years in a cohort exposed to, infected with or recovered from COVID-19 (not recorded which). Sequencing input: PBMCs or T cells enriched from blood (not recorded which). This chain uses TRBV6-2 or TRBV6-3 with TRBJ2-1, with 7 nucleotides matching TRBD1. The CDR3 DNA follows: TGTGCCAGCAGCTTAAGTACAGGGGCTTACAATGAGCAGTTCTTC. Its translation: CASSLSTGAYNEQFF.